The 11 T cell receptor beta chains below come from one sample, sequenced in a study of CD8+ T cells in alopecia areata. RNA extraction and reverse transcription yielded cDNA as sequencing template. Here immunoSEQ multiplex PCR was the method, and the copy in TCRdb shows in-frame clones only, minus some. The sample lists about 210,000 clones, approximately 57% occurring once. Documented treatment: oral pan-JAK inhibitor, 5-10 mg twice daily. The sample was CD4+ T cells sorted from blood, taken at week 4, from a patient treated with tofacitinib. These receptors all stem from a human donor with alopecia areata.

This chain links TRBV6-5 with TRBJ1-2; D perhaps matches TRBD1 (5 bases). This CDR3 is built from 14 residues. V was cut by 2 bases and J by 7 bases, with 14 bases left in between. Germline CDR1 MNHEY, CDR2 SVGAGI. The CDR3 loop is CASSYTTDIFGYTF. CDR3 nucleotide sequence: TGTGCCAGCAGTTACACCACGGACATCTTTGGCTACACCTTC.

V usage is TRBV9 and J usage is TRBJ2-7, with 7 bases that match TRBD1. This CDR3 has 14 residues. Germline CDR1 SGDLS, CDR2 YYNGEE. V was clipped by 4 bases and J by 2 bases; unmatched bases: 6. The CDR3 DNA follows: TGTGCCAGCAGCTCAGGGGGTCACCCCTACGAGCAGTACTTC. This encodes CASSSGGHPYEQYF. Full variable domain (remainder filled in from reference TRBV9 and TRBJ2-7): DSGVTQTPKHLITATGQRVTLRCSPRSGDLSVYWYQQSLDQGLQFLIQYYNGEERAKGNILERFSAQQFPDLHSELNLSSLELGDSALYFCASSSGGHPYEQYFGPGTRLTVT.

This sequence joins TRBV7-2 and TRBJ1-2; perhaps TRBD1 as D (5 bases). This CDR3 contains 16 residues. V was pared by 1 base and J by 8 bases, with 20 bases between. In germline, CDR1 is SGHTA, CDR2 FQGNSA. CDR3 in amino acids: CASSLEGSSPILGYTF. The CDR3 DNA follows: TGTGCCAGCAGCTTAGAGGGGTCATCGCCTATTTTGGGCTACACCTTC.

The rearrangement uses TRBV7-3 and TRBJ1-6, with TRBD1 matching over 7 bases. This CDR3 contains 15 residues. Germline V gene data show CDR1 as SGHTA and CDR2 as FQGTGA. V trimming: 1 base; J trimming: 4 bases; junction bases outside the gene matches: 1. This CDR3 reads CASSLMGQYNSPLHF. CDR3 DNA: TGTGCCAGCAGCTTAATGGGACAGTATAATTCACCCCTCCACTTT.

The chain combines TRBV14 with TRBJ2-2; either TRBD1 or TRBD2 may fit D (5 bases each). The CDR3 extends over 14 amino acids. Trimming left V 0 bases short and J 6 bases short, with 8 bases between. CDR1 and CDR2 from the germline V gene are SGHDN and FVKESK. The CDR3 here is CASSQDLGPGELFF. In DNA, the CDR3 is TGTGCCAGCAGCCAAGATTTGGGACCCGGGGAGCTGTTTTTT.

There are many counts of this clone. The CDR3 loop reads CASSVMTSRDEQYF. The CDR3, as DNA: TGTGCCAGCAGTGTCATGACTAGCCGGGACGAGCAGTACTTC. This chain uses TRBV2 with TRBJ2-7; 7 bases are a match to TRBD2. Germline V CDR1 and CDR2: SNHLY, FYNNEI. The CDR3 spans 14 residues. With V trimmed by 4 bases and J by 5 bases, 8 bases remained unmatched.

This clone was recorded a few times. The CDR3 loop reads CASSIQGSGANVLTF. The CDR3 nucleotides are TGTGCCAGCAGCATTCAGGGTTCTGGGGCCAACGTCCTGACTTTC. The chain couples TRBV7-3 to TRBJ2-6; TRBD1 might be the D (5 bases). V was pared by 5 bases and J by 1 base, with 9 bases between. Germline CDR1 reads SGHTA; CDR2 reads FQGTGA. The CDR3 is 15 residues long.

This clone came up once. This chain connects TRBV15 to TRBJ2-7; D unclear. CDR3 length: 16 residues. Germline lookup yields CDR1 LNHNV and CDR2 YYDKDF (reference sequence). V gave up 1 base and J gave up 6 bases, with 19 bases separating them. This CDR3 reads CATSRARLGEAPEQYF. In nucleotides, the CDR3 is TGTGCCACCAGCAGAGCCCGCCTAGGCGAAGCCCCCGAGCAGTACTTC.

The chain couples TRBV5-1 to TRBJ2-6; 10 nucleotides agree with TRBD1. V shed 3 bases, J shed 4 bases, and the junction held 7 bases outside the gene matches. CDR3 length: 17 residues. Germline CDR1 and CDR2: SGHRS and YFSETQ. The CDR3 DNA follows: TGCGCCAGCAGCTCGTTGACAGGGGGCGCGGGGGCCAACGTCCTGACTTTC. Translating gives CASSSLTGGAGANVLTF. Using reference TRBV5-1 and TRBJ2-6 for the parts outside the CDR3, the full variable domain is KAGVTQTPRYLIKTRGQQVTLSCSPISGHRSVSWYQQTPGQGLQFLFEYFSETQRNKGNFPGRFSGRQFSNSRSEMNVSTLELGDSALYLCASSSLTGGAGANVLTFGAGSRLTVL.

V and J are TRBV28 and TRBJ1-6, with TRBD1 matching over 10 bases. The V gene's germline CDR1 is MDHEN and CDR2 SYDVKM. The CDR3 sequence is 14 residues long. The junction had 15 bases not matched to a gene; V was cut back by 7 bases and J by 18 bases. For the CDR3, the DNA is TGTGCCAGCACTCCGGGACAGGGGCGCACATGGCCCCACTTT. Its protein is CASTPGQGRTWPHF. The variable domain in full, with the rest retrieved from reference TRBV28 and TRBJ1-6, is DVKVTQSSRYLVKRTGEKVFLECVQDMDHENMFWYRQDPGLGLRLIYFSYDVKMKEKGDIPEGYSVSREKKERFSLILESASTNQTSMYLCASTPGQGRTWPHFGNGTRLTVT.

The chain combines TRBV29-1 with TRBJ2-2; 11 bases are shared with TRBD2. V shed 5 bases, J shed 0 bases, and the junction held 2 bases outside the gene matches. CDR1 SQVTM and CDR2 ANQGSEA come from the germline V gene. The CDR3 has 15 amino acids. CDR3 protein: CSVLAGGANTGELFF. The DNA of the CDR3 is TGCAGCGTTCTAGCGGGGGGTGCGAACACCGGGGAGCTGTTTTTT.